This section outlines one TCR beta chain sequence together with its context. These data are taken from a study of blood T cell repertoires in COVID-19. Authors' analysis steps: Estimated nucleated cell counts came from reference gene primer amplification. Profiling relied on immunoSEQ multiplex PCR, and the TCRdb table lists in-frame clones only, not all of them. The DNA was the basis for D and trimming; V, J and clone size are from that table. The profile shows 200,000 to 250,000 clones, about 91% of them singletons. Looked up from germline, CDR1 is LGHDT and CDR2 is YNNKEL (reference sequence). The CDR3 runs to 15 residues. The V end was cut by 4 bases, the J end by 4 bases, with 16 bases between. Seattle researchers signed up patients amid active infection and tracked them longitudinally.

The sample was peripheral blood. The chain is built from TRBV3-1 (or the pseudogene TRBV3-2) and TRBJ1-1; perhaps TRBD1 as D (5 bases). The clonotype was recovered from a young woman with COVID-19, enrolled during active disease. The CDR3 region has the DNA TGTGCCAGCAGCCCAGGGAGGTGGGAGAGCACTGAAGCTTTCTTT. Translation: CASSPGRWESTEAFF.